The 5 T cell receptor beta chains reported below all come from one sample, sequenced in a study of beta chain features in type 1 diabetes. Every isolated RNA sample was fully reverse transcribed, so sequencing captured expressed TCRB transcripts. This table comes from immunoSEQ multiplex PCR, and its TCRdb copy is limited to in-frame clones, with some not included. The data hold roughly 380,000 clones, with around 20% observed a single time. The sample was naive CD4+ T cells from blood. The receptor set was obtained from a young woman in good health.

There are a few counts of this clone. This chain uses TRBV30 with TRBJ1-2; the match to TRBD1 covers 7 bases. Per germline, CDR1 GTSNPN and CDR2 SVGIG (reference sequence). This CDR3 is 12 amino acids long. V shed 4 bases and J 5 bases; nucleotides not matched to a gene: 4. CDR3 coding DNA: TGTGCCTGGAATTCGGGACAGTATGGCTACACCTTC. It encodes CAWNSGQYGYTF.

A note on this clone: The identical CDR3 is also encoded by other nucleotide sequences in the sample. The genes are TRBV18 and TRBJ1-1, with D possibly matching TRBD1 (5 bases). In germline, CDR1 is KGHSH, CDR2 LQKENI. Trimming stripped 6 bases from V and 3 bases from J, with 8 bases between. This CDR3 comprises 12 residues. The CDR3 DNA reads TGTGCCAGCTCCCCCAGGGACACTGAAGCTTTCTTT. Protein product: CASSPRDTEAFF.

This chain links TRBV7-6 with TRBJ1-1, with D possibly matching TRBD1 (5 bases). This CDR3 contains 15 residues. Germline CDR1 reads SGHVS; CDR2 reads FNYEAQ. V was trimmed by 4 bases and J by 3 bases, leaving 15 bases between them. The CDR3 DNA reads TGTGCCAGCAGCTCAGACATGACAGAGTACACTGAAGCTTTCTTT. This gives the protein CASSSDMTEYTEAFF.

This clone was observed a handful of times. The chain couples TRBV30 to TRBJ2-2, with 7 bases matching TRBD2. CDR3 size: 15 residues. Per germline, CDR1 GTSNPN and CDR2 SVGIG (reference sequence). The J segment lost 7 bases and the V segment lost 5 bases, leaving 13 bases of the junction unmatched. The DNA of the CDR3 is TGTGCCTGGGTGGGGAGAGGCGGGAGAGGCGGGGAGCTGTTTTTT. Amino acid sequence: CAWVGRGGRGGELFF.

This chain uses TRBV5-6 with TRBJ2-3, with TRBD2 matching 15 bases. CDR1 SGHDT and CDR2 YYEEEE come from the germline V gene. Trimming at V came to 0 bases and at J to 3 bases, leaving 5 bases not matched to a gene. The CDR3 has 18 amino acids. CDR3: CASSLAGTSGRRTDTQYF. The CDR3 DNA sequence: TGTGCCAGCAGCTTGGCGGGGACTAGCGGGAGGAGGACAGATACGCAGTATTTT. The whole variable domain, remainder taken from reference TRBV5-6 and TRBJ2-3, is DAGVTQSPTHLIKTRGQQVTLRCSPKSGHDTVSWYQQALGQGPQFIFQYYEEEERQRGNFPDRFSGHQFPNYSSELNVNALLLGDSALYLCASSLAGTSGRRTDTQYFGPGTRLTVL.